One and the same sample provided the 30 T cell receptor beta chains below, sequenced in a study of T-cell memory formation after mild COVID-19. TCRdb ran MiXCR on the 5' RACE reads and lists one entry per CDR3 protein. The sample holds a few hundred thousand distinct CDR3 sequences, under 15% seen once. The sample was PBMCs or a T cell subset sorted from them (not recorded which). These receptors all come from a man between 18 and 35 years old who had mild COVID-19 (a few samples of this study predate the infection). Cell type and time point are not known.

The genes are TRBV6-5 and TRBJ2-2; unclear D gene. The CDR3 consists of 13 residues. V lost 2 bases, J lost 5 bases, and 6 bases lay in between. Germline V gene data show CDR1 as MNHEY and CDR2 as SVGAGI. CDR3: CASSYEETGELFF. Written as DNA, the CDR3 is TGTGCCAGCAGTTACGAAGAAACCGGGGAGCTGTTTTTT.

This clonotype was picked up a small number of times. The V gene is TRBV12-3 or TRBV12-4, the J gene TRBJ2-5; D is perhaps TRBD1 (6 bases). Trimming cost V 4 bases and J 1 base, with 10 bases left between them. This CDR3 has 14 residues. CDR3 sequence: CASSYPGVQETQYF. Written as DNA, the CDR3 is TGTGCCAGCAGTTACCCAGGGGTCCAAGAGACCCAGTACTTC.

In its sample, this clonotype was seen many times. This chain connects TRBV7-9 to TRBJ2-3; no clear D. Between the trimmed V and J ends, which lost 2 bases and 4 bases, there was a span of 4 bases. This CDR3 has 12 amino acids. Germline V gene data show CDR1 as SEHNR and CDR2 as FQNEAQ (reference sequence). The CDR3 DNA reads TGTGCCAGCAGCTTACCGCCAGATACGCAGTATTTT. Residues: CASSLPPDTQYF.

This clonotype was seen a few times. This chain joins TRBV6-5 and TRBJ1-1, with unresolved D. The V gene lost 5 bases and the J gene lost 0 bases, with 10 bases spanning the gap. CDR1 and CDR2 from the germline V gene are MNHEY and SVGAGI. CDR3 length equals 14 residues. CDR3 sequence: CASSHDTVNTEAFF. CDR3 nucleotides: TGTGCCAGCAGTCACGATACAGTGAACACTGAAGCTTTCTTT.

In this sample, this clonotype turned up a few times. The chain combines TRBV20-1 with TRBJ1-2; D is uncertain. Trimming stripped 6 bases from V and 4 bases from J, with 18 bases between. This CDR3 has 14 amino acids. Germline V gene data show CDR1 as DFQATT and CDR2 as SNEGSKA (reference sequence). CDR3 sequence reads: CSAVRISHGYGYTF. In DNA form, the CDR3 reads TGCAGTGCGGTTAGGATCTCCCATGGCTATGGCTACACCTTC.

The chain joins TRBV4-3 to TRBJ2-5; 9 nucleotides agree with TRBD1. Germline V lookup: CDR1 LGHNA, CDR2 YSLEER. Trimming at V came to 0 bases and at J to 4 bases, leaving 9 bases not matched to a gene. The CDR3 sequence is 17 residues long. For the CDR3, the DNA is TGCGCCAGCAGCCAAGAGGGGGACAGGGAAGGGGGAGAGACCCAGTACTTC. Translated: CASSQEGDREGGETQYF.

At least ten counts were recorded for this clonotype. The chain couples TRBV24-1 to TRBJ2-1; D possibly corresponds to TRBD1 (6 bases). Trimming took off 4 bases at V and 4 bases at J, with 13 bases between the two ends. From germline, CDR1 is KGHDR and CDR2 SFDVKD. The CDR3 length is 15 residues. Here the CDR3 DNA reads TGTGCCACCAGTGACCAGGGGAAGGGTTACAATGAGCAGTTCTTC. Its translation: CATSDQGKGYNEQFF.

In this sample, this clonotype turned up a few times. The CDR3 DNA reads TGCAGCGTTACCCAGGCGTACGGGGGGGACACTGAAGCTTTCTTT. Its protein is CSVTQAYGGDTEAFF. The chain combines TRBV29-1 with TRBJ1-1; maybe TRBD1 (5 bases). The CDR3 contains 15 residues. V lost 5 bases and J lost 3, with 19 bases in between. The germline V gene has CDR1 SQVTM and CDR2 ANQGSEA.

This chain connects TRBV7-2 to TRBJ1-2; 11 bases fit TRBD1. V lost 5 bases, J lost 8 bases, and 4 bases stayed unmatched. The CDR3 is 13 residues long. Per germline, CDR1 SGHTA and CDR2 FQGNSA. The CDR3 DNA reads as TGTGCCAGCAGCGGCTGGACAGGGGGCGGCTACACCTTC. Its protein product is CASSGWTGGGYTF.

The J gene is TRBJ1-2, the V gene TRBV5-1, with unresolved D. The V gene lost 4 bases and the J gene lost 5 bases, with 12 bases spanning the gap. This CDR3 contains 13 residues. Germline CDR1 SGHRS, CDR2 YFSETQ. The CDR3 DNA follows: TGCGCCAGCAGCCCCGGGCCCGGATATGGCTACACCTTC. Protein product: CASSPGPGYGYTF.

This clonotype came up a few times. The chain recombines TRBV7-2 with TRBJ1-2; D unclear. V shed 5 bases and J shed 6 bases, with 19 bases lying between them. Germline loops: CDR1 SGHTA, CDR2 FQGNSA. This CDR3 comprises 15 residues. CDR3 bases: TGTGCCAGCAGCCCACCGTGGAGTCGGTTGAATGGCTACACCTTC. It codes for CASSPPWSRLNGYTF. The entire variable domain, with the rest obtained from reference TRBV7-2 and TRBJ1-2, is as follows: GAGVSQSPSNKVTEKGKDVELRCDPISGHTALYWYRQSLGQGLEFLIYFQGNSAPDKSGLPSDRFSAERTGGSVSTLTIQRTQQEDSAVYLCASSPPWSRLNGYTFGSGTRLTVV.

This clonotype appeared a few times. The V call is TRBV6-5, the J call TRBJ1-2, with D unclear. CDR3 length: 13 residues. Germline CDR1 is MNHEY and CDR2 is SVGAGI. With 3 bases removed from V and 6 bases from J, the gap between germline ends came to 11 bases. CDR3 in DNA: TGTGCCAGCAGTTATCGGACGGATGATGGCTACACCTTC. Its translation: CASSYRTDDGYTF.

The V gene is TRBV5-1, the J gene TRBJ2-2; 9 nucleotides match TRBD1. The CDR3 has 15 residues. With V trimmed by 4 bases and J by 5 bases, 6 bases remained unmatched. Germline CDR1 SGHRS, CDR2 YFSETQ. The CDR3 nucleotides are TGCGCCAGCAGCCGGACAGGGGCTACGACCGGGGAGCTGTTTTTT. Encoded protein: CASSRTGATTGELFF.

This clonotype was recorded at least ten times. The chain uses TRBV4-1 and TRBJ2-2; a possible D gene is TRBD2 (5 bases). The V end lost 10 bases, the J end lost 0 bases, and 9 bases lay between the germline ends. The length of the CDR3 is 13 residues. In germline, CDR1 is MGHRA, CDR2 YSYEKL. Written as DNA, the CDR3 is TGCGCCACAGCGGACGCGAACACCGGGGAGCTGTTTTTT. Protein product: CATADANTGELFF.

The V gene is TRBV5-1, the J gene TRBJ1-1; D gene uncertain. CDR1 is SGHRS, CDR2 YFSETQ, per germline. The CDR3 contains 16 residues. V lost 4 bases, J lost 0 bases, and 16 bases lay in between. CDR3 loop: CASSLISGRMNTEAFF. Here the CDR3 DNA reads TGCGCCAGCAGCCTTATTTCAGGTCGGATGAACACTGAAGCTTTCTTT.

The chain recombines TRBV5-1 with TRBJ1-3, with D hard to call. V was trimmed by 0 bases and J by 1 base, leaving 5 bases between them. The length of the CDR3 is 14 residues. Germline V gene sequence: CDR1 SGHRS, CDR2 YFSETQ. The CDR3, as DNA: TGCGCCAGCAGCTTGGGGCGATCTGGAAACACCATATATTTT. Translating gives CASSLGRSGNTIYF.

The chain recombines TRBV4-3 with TRBJ1-3; a possible D gene is TRBD1 (6 bases). Germline CDR1 reads LGHNA; CDR2 reads YSLEER. The CDR3 spans 16 residues. V gave up 3 bases and J gave up 4 bases, with 16 bases separating them. This CDR3 reads CASSHGLPGTGNTIYF. CDR3 DNA: TGCGCCAGCAGCCATGGCCTACCGGGGACAGGAAACACCATATATTTT.

This chain connects TRBV14 to TRBJ2-5; D may match TRBD1 or TRBD2 (5 bases each). The CDR3 sequence is 17 residues long. Germline V gene lookup returns CDR1 SGHDN and CDR2 FVKESK. V lost 0 bases and J lost 2, with 16 bases in between. CDR3 bases: TGTGCCAGCAGCCAAGATGTGGTGGGACGGCGACAAGAGACCCAGTACTTC. Amino acids: CASSQDVVGRRQETQYF.

The chain joins TRBV10-3 to TRBJ1-1; 9 bases agree with TRBD1. CDR1 is ENHRY, CDR2 SYGVKD, per germline. V was pared by 9 bases and J by 0 bases, with 8 bases of the junction left unmatched. The CDR3 loop spans 15 amino acids. The CDR3 coding sequence is TGTGCCATTGCCGGGACAGGGCCGCTGAACACTGAAGCTTTCTTT. Protein: CAIAGTGPLNTEAFF.

The chain combines TRBV5-5 with TRBJ2-1, with D perhaps matching TRBD1 (9 bases). CDR1 SGHKS and CDR2 YYEKEE come from the germline V gene (reference sequence). V lost 4 bases and J 2 bases, leaving 22 bases between the germline ends. This CDR3 contains 18 residues. CDR3 sequence: CASSRGQGGGPPYNEQFF. For the CDR3, the DNA is TGTGCCAGCAGCAGGGGACAGGGCGGGGGGCCGCCCTACAATGAGCAGTTCTTC.

This clonotype has a count of ten or more. The J gene is TRBJ2-5, the V gene TRBV5-1; D not certain. V was cut by 6 bases and J by 2 bases, with 14 bases left in between. CDR1 SGHRS and CDR2 YFSETQ come from the germline V gene. This CDR3 comprises 14 residues. CDR3 DNA: TGCGCCAGCACTCCCGTGACGGTACAAGAGACCCAGTACTTC. This encodes CASTPVTVQETQYF. Complete variable domain (other parts from reference TRBV5-1 and TRBJ2-5): KAGVTQTPRYLIKTRGQQVTLSCSPISGHRSVSWYQQTPGQGLQFLFEYFSETQRNKGNFPGRFSGRQFSNSRSEMNVSTLELGDSALYLCASTPVTVQETQYFGPGTRLLVL.

This clonotype was picked up many times. This rearrangement joins TRBV3-1 to TRBJ1-1; D remains ambiguous. With 0 bases removed from V and 3 bases from J, the gap between germline ends came to 5 bases. The V gene's germline CDR1 is LGHDT and CDR2 YNNKEL (reference sequence). This CDR3 comprises 13 residues. The CDR3 here is CASSQDWDTEAFF. The CDR3, as DNA: TGTGCCAGCAGCCAAGACTGGGACACTGAAGCTTTCTTT.

A few counts support this clonotype. The J gene is TRBJ2-3, the V gene TRBV19; a possible D gene is TRBD2 (5 bases). The CDR3 is 15 amino acids. CDR1 LNHDA and CDR2 SQIVND come from the germline V gene (reference sequence). Trimming shortened V by 3 bases and J by 0 bases, and 10 bases separated the two germline ends. The CDR3 loop is CASSMKAVSTDTQYF. CDR3 nucleotides: TGTGCCAGTAGTATGAAAGCGGTGAGCACAGATACGCAGTATTTT.

V gene TRBV4-3 combines with J gene TRBJ1-4; D uncertain. Germline V gene data show CDR1 as LGHNA and CDR2 as YSLEER. The V gene lost 0 bases and the J gene lost 4 bases, with 12 bases spanning the gap. The CDR3 runs to 16 residues. The DNA for the CDR3 is TGCGCCAGCAGCCAAGAGTTCGAGTGGGGTAATGAAAAACTGTTTTTT. Its translation: CASSQEFEWGNEKLFF.

J is TRBJ1-5 and V is TRBV10-3; D remains ambiguous. The V end was cut by 4 bases, the J end by 11 bases, with 6 bases between. The germline V gene encodes CDR1 ENHRY and CDR2 SYGVKD. The CDR3 runs 10 residues. The CDR3 nucleotides read TGTGCCATCAGTGCCACAGCCCAGCATTTT. Amino acid sequence: CAISATAQHF.

The CDR3, as DNA: TGTGCCAGCAGCGTAGGACTAGCGGGCAACCAAGAGACCCAGTACTTC. Protein product: CASSVGLAGNQETQYF. The rearrangement links TRBV9 to TRBJ2-5, with 10 bases aligning to TRBD2. V was pared by 0 bases and J by 0 bases, with 2 bases of the junction left unmatched. This CDR3 region has 16 residues. Germline loops: CDR1 SGDLS, CDR2 YYNGEE.

This clonotype was seen repeatedly, ten times or more. This sequence joins TRBV4-3 and TRBJ1-5, with a possible D match to TRBD1 (5 bases). CDR3 length equals 18 residues. Germline V gene lookup returns CDR1 LGHNA and CDR2 YSLEER. V dropped 1 base and J dropped 1 base, with 17 bases sitting between them. CDR3 in amino acids: CASSQVRGKVQSNQPQHF. As DNA, the CDR3 is TGCGCCAGCAGCCAAGTAAGGGGTAAGGTACAGAGCAATCAGCCCCAGCATTTT.

This chain connects TRBV2 to TRBJ2-1, with 10 bases fitting TRBD1. Germline CDR1 and CDR2: SNHLY and FYNNEI. This CDR3 contains 15 residues. After removal of 6 bases from V and 8 bases from J, the junction contained 10 bases not matched to a gene. The CDR3 DNA reads as TGTGCCAGCAGCCCCGGGACAGGGGAATCGGATGAGCAGTTCTTC. The encoded protein is CASSPGTGESDEQFF.

V usage is TRBV7-9 and J usage is TRBJ2-1; D is unclear. Trimming pared 2 bases from V and 9 bases from J, leaving 14 bases between. This CDR3 is built from 14 residues. CDR1 SEHNR and CDR2 FQNEAQ come from the germline V gene (reference sequence). For the CDR3, the DNA is TGTGCCAGCAGCTTACCAACCTCTTTCAGTGAGCAGTTCTTC. Its translation is CASSLPTSFSEQFF.

This clonotype has just a few counts. The chain employs TRBV5-1 and TRBJ2-7; weak D call: TRBD1 (6 bases). The germline V gene has CDR1 SGHRS and CDR2 YFSETQ. CDR3 length: 14 amino acids. Trimming left V 5 bases short and J 3 bases short, with 15 bases between. The DNA of the CDR3 is TGCGCCAGCAGTGACAGGCCAGGGGACTACGAGCAGTACTTC. This codes for CASSDRPGDYEQYF.